Listed below are T cell receptor beta chains from one sample, sequenced in a study of shared clonotypes between healthy human individuals. Profiling relied on immunoSEQ multiplex PCR, and the TCRdb table lists in-frame clones only, not all of them. The table records 600,000 to 750,000 clones, around 72% of them present only once. Sequencing input: memory CD4+ T cells sorted from blood. The receptors here all came from a woman aged 30 to 39 in good health. Both conserved end residues are part of each CDR3. Fields, in order: V gene, clone size, CDR3 protein. Clone size is given for some rows only: seen once, a few or many times, or a class if the clone is expanded.

TRBV6-5	NA	CASSPTGTDYEQYF
TRBV19	NA	CASSLYPLSEIISIRYNEQFF
TRBV25-1	few	CASGSYNEQFF
TRBV28	NA	CASITGTGTYEQYF
TRBV28	NA	CASSLLHQPQHF
TRBV5-1	NA	CASSLVMGNTEAFF
TRBV6-6	NA	CASRPGGSTDTQYF
TRBV6-5	NA	CASSYDHGTGREQYF
TRBV4-1	NA	CASSHAIGAGEDNEQFF
TRBV6-6	NA	CASKGTGEHYEQYF
TRBV19	NA	CASSTSGTASNQPQHF
TRBV2	NA	CASRGDRTFNTEAFF
TRBV28	many	CASSITPYTGTSGAQETQYF
TRBV11-2	NA	CASSLAPRTVHEQYF
TRBV10-2	NA	CASRTGSNQPQHF
TRBV28	NA	CASSNRIYEQYF
TRBV6-1	NA	CASSLLGPVDEQYF
TRBV28	NA	CASSLRGQGQETQYF
TRBV6-6	NA	CASSLYRDLNTGELFF